The source of this T cell receptor beta chain is a study of OX40 agonist ivuxolimab in advanced cancers. Background on the study: Dose-escalation patients suffered from hepatocellular carcinoma, melanoma, renal cell or head and neck cancer. Study-level findings and limits: CD4+ and CD8+ blood T cells expanded clonally by week 6 at 0.1 to 3.0 mg/kg. CD4+ T cells averaged fewer expanded clones than CD8+ T cells.

Trimming stripped 4 bases from V and 5 bases from J, with 15 bases between. The CDR3 covers 14 residues. Germline CDR1 is SGHRS and CDR2 is YFSETQ. Patients who had autoimmune disease history or got systemic immunosuppression were left out. Sequencing used immunoSEQ multiplex PCR; TCRdb keeps in-frame clones, though not all of them. The table lists roughly 45,000 clones, about 81% of them singletons. A word on this clone: Its matching antigen is unknown.

The TCR was taken from an adult with an advanced solid tumor such as melanoma, head and neck, liver or kidney cancer. The chain couples TRBV5-1 to TRBJ1-1; TRBD1 might be the D (5 bases). Source: CD4+ or CD8+ T cells sorted from blood, taken in a trial of the OX40 agonist ivuxolimab. The CDR3 spells CASSTSPEGTEAFF. CDR3 sequence (DNA): TGCGCCAGCAGCACTAGTCCGGAGGGGACTGAAGCTTTCTTT.